This entry describes one T cell receptor (beta chain). Its antigen is unidentified. The authors reverse transcribed all of the isolated RNA, so sequencing captured expressed TCRB transcripts. Clones were sequenced by immunoSEQ multiplex PCR, and TCRdb holds only the in-frame ones, with some missing. The sample consists of about 360,000 clones, roughly 13% of them appearing once. Blood was collected once per donor into heparin, averaging approximately 0.11 L. Sorted populations were all over 98% pure. CDR1 is LGHNA, CDR2 YNFKEQ, per germline. CDR3 length equals 17 residues. With 4 bases clipped from V and 5 bases from J, the junction kept 14 bases outside the gene matches. This sample was taken from a study of beta chain features in type 1 diabetes. Study-level results: Short templates might get an advantage during PCR, and this would be equal in patients and controls.

The chain recombines TRBV4-2 with TRBJ1-5, with 7 bases that match TRBD1. Sequencing was carried out using naive CD4+ T cells from blood. The clonotype comes from a man younger than 35 in good health. DNA of the CDR3: TGTGCCAGCAGCCTCACAGGGGCCCCCCGGGTTGATCAGCCCCAGCATTTT. It is translated as CASSLTGAPRVDQPQHF.